The rows below give T cell receptor beta chains drawn from one sample of a study of shared clonotypes between healthy human individuals. Here immunoSEQ multiplex PCR was the method, and the copy in TCRdb shows in-frame clones only, minus some. The table lists 2 million to 3 million clones, over 85% of them singletons. The source material was naive CD4+ T cells from PBMCs. The receptors originated from a man between 18 and 35 years old in good health. Some clones in this sample may be carry-over from other donors' samples. CDR3s include the opening cysteine and the closing phenylalanine or tryptophan. The D gene is left open where the match is weak. Size is stated for part of the rows, as once, few or many counts, or as a class when the clone is expanded.

j_call	d_call	clone_size	v_call	cdr3_aa	cdr3_nt
TRBJ2-3	.	.	TRBV9	CASSVASTDTQYF	TGTGCCAGCAGCGTAGCCAGTACAGATACGCAGTATTTT
TRBJ2-1	.	.	TRBV4-1	CASSQGRARTYNEQFF	TGCGCCAGCAGCCAAGGTCGCGCTAGAACTTACAATGAGCAGTTCTTC
TRBJ2-7	.	.	TRBV13	CASSVTTAVSYEQYF	TGTGCCAGCAGTGTAACTACGGCCGTGTCCTACGAGCAGTACTTC
TRBJ1-3	.	.	TRBV5-4	CASSLGSSGNTIYF	TGTGCCAGCAGCTTGGGATCCTCTGGAAACACCATATATTTT
TRBJ2-7	TRBD1	.	TRBV6-4	CASAIGTGRGYEQYF	TGTGCCAGCGCTATTGGGACAGGCCGCGGGTACGAGCAGTACTTC
TRBJ2-7	.	.	TRBV30	CAWSVRWGYEQYF	TGTGCCTGGAGTGTACGTTGGGGCTACGAGCAGTACTTC
TRBJ2-7	.	.	TRBV28	CASSLAGRGAYEQYF	TGTGCCAGCAGTTTAGCAGGGAGAGGAGCCTACGAGCAGTACTTC
TRBJ2-7	.	.	TRBV28	CASRTSGVSSYEQYF	TGTGCCAGCAGGACCAGCGGTGTGAGCTCCTACGAGCAGTACTTC
TRBJ1-2	TRBD1	.	TRBV11-2	CASSFRPDRDSPYTF	TGTGCCAGCAGCTTTAGACCCGACAGGGACAGCCCCTACACCTTC
TRBJ2-5	TRBD1	.	TRBV28	CASGGTGGYETQYF	TGTGCCAGCGGGGGGACAGGGGGCTACGAGACCCAGTACTTC
TRBJ2-1	.	.	TRBV28	CALSAPEQFF	TGTGCCTTATCCGCCCCCGAGCAGTTCTTC
TRBJ1-2	TRBD1	.	TRBV15	CATSRGTLRTGDYGYTF	TGTGCCACCAGCAGAGGTACACTTCGGACAGGAGACTATGGCTACACCTTC
TRBJ1-2	.	.	TRBV5-8	CASSLRSAGYTF	TGTGCCAGCAGCTTGCGGTCGGCGGGCTACACCTTC
TRBJ2-2	.	.	TRBV5-1	CASSLGRKANTGELFF	TGCGCCAGCAGCTTGGGGCGGAAAGCGAACACCGGGGAGCTGTTTTTT
TRBJ2-1	.	.	TRBV25-1	CASSAQGEQFF	TGTGCCAGCAGTGCGCAGGGTGAGCAGTTCTTC
TRBJ2-7	.	.	TRBV29-1	CSVAVGDHEQYF	TGCAGCGTGGCCGTGGGGGACCACGAGCAGTACTTC
TRBJ1-4	.	.	TRBV11-2	CASSIPTGSTNEKLFF	TGTGCCAGCAGCATCCCAACAGGCTCAACTAATGAAAAACTGTTTTTT
TRBJ2-2	.	.	TRBV5-1	CASSLGGVTGELFF	TGCGCCAGCAGCTTGGGAGGGGTCACCGGGGAGCTGTTTTTT
TRBJ1-2	TRBD1	.	TRBV5-4	CASSQRQGPNYGYTF	TGTGCCAGCAGCCAGCGACAGGGGCCTAACTATGGCTACACCTTC
TRBJ1-2	TRBD1	.	TRBV2	CASSESTGGRMIEGYTF	TGTGCCAGCAGTGAGTCCACAGGGGGCAGAATGATTGAAGGCTACACCTTC
TRBJ2-7	TRBD1	.	TRBV2	CASKPGQGSYEQYF	TGTGCCAGCAAACCGGGACAGGGCTCCTACGAGCAGTACTTC
TRBJ2-1	.	.	TRBV27	CASSDQSWRAGNEQFF	TGTGCCAGCAGTGATCAGTCGTGGAGGGCCGGCAATGAGCAGTTCTTC
TRBJ1-1	.	once	TRBV6-5	CASSTLPTGTGEAFF	TGTGCCAGCAGTACCCTACCTACAGGCACCGGTGAAGCTTTCTTT
TRBJ2-7	TRBD2	.	TRBV25-1	CASNVIHPPGLAPRRF	TGTGCCAGCAACGTAATCCACCCCCCGGGACTAGCGCCTCGGAGGTTC
TRBJ2-6	TRBD1	once	TRBV19	CASSRTGGFSGANVLTF	TGTGCCAGTTCGAGGACAGGGGGGTTTTCTGGGGCCAACGTCCTGACTTTC
TRBJ1-5	.	.	TRBV1	CTSSQWREGPHNQPQHF	TGCACCAGCAGCCAATGGAGGGAGGGCCCCCACAATCAGCCCCAGCATTTT
TRBJ2-1	TRBD2	.	TRBV14	CASSLRRTSGTNNEQFF	TGTGCCAGCAGCCTGAGAAGGACTAGCGGGACAAACAATGAGCAGTTCTTC
TRBJ2-5	.	.	TRBV28	CASSTQETQYF	TGTGCCAGCAGTACCCAAGAGACCCAGTACTTC
TRBJ2-5	TRBD2	.	TRBV19	CASSTGGGAETQYF	TGTGCCAGTAGTACTGGGGGAGGGGCAGAGACCCAGTACTTC
TRBJ2-7	TRBD1	.	TRBV18	CASSPLGQMWQYF	TGTGCCAGCTCACCACTGGGACAGATGTGGCAGTACTTC
TRBJ1-2	.	.	TRBV5-1	CASRTDNYGYTF	TGCGCCAGCAGGACCGATAACTATGGCTACACCTTC
TRBJ2-7	.	.	TRBV5-1	CASSLGNRYEQYF	TGCGCCAGCAGCTTGGGGAACAGGTACGAGCAGTACTTC
TRBJ2-2	TRBD2	.	TRBV19	CASSLGLAGHGELFF	TGTGCCAGTAGTCTCGGACTAGCGGGACACGGGGAGCTGTTTTTT
TRBJ2-1	TRBD1	.	TRBV11-3	CASSLDRVDEQFF	TGTGCCAGCAGCTTGGACAGGGTCGATGAGCAGTTCTTC
TRBJ2-3	.	.	TRBV6-1	CASSESRDTQYF	TGTGCCAGCAGTGAATCGAGAGATACGCAGTATTTT
TRBJ2-7	TRBD2	.	TRBV28	CASSLASGSNYEQYF	TGTGCCAGCAGTTTAGCTAGCGGGAGCAACTACGAGCAGTACTTC
TRBJ2-1	.	.	TRBV19	CASSIVGEQFF	TGTGCCAGTAGTATAGTCGGGGAGCAGTTCTTC
TRBJ1-1	TRBD1	.	TRBV7-8	CASSLRDRGGTEAFF	TGTGCCAGCAGCCTAAGGGACAGGGGGGGCACTGAAGCTTTCTTT
TRBJ1-2	.	.	TRBV28	CASSLGGGGSNYGYTF	TGTGCCAGCAGTTTGGGGGGAGGGGGATCAAACTATGGCTACACCTTC
TRBJ2-5	.	once	TRBV9	CASSVGLQGMAVGETQYF	TGTGCCAGCAGCGTAGGGTTGCAGGGGATGGCGGTTGGAGAGACCCAGTACTTC
TRBJ2-7	.	.	TRBV28	CASTPPHGTGSYEQYF	TGTGCCAGCACCCCACCCCACGGAACCGGGTCCTACGAGCAGTACTTC
TRBJ1-3	.	.	TRBV5-1	CASSLDPVGGNTIYF	TGCGCCAGCAGCTTGGACCCAGTAGGGGGAAACACCATATATTTT
TRBJ2-7	TRBD1	.	TRBV6-6	CASSRTGAPYEQYF	TGTGCCAGCAGTCGGACAGGGGCCCCCTACGAGCAGTACTTC
TRBJ1-2	.	.	TRBV9	CASSVGERGYGYTF	TGTGCCAGCAGCGTGGGGGAGAGGGGCTATGGCTACACCTTC
TRBJ2-3	.	.	TRBV5-1	CASSSVVTDTQYF	TGCGCCAGCAGCTCCGTCGTCACAGATACGCAGTATTTT
TRBJ2-2	TRBD1	.	TRBV2	CASSEQGTGYDGELFF	TGTGCCAGCAGTGAACAAGGGACAGGGTATGACGGGGAGCTGTTTTTT
TRBJ1-5	.	.	TRBV2	CASGVQYSNQPQHF	TGTGCCTCCGGGGTGCAGTATAGCAATCAGCCCCAGCATTTT
TRBJ2-5	.	.	TRBV28	CASSLGGGQGETQYF	TGTGCCAGCAGCTTAGGAGGAGGGCAGGGGGAGACCCAGTACTTC
TRBJ2-3	.	.	TRBV7-2	CASSFGSWGDTQYF	TGTGCCAGCAGCTTCGGCTCCTGGGGTGATACGCAGTATTTT